This is a list of T cell receptor beta chains from one sample in a study of cytomegalovirus exposure and HLA in healthy donors. Data came from immunoSEQ multiplex PCR; TCRdb stores just in-frame clones and leaves some out. This sample has about 180,000 clones, with roughly 75% found just once. The material sequenced was PBMCs. The receptors derive from a man aged 35 to 55 in good health and CMV-seronegative. The CDR3 runs from the conserved cysteine through the conserved F or W. A D gene is named only where the DNA matches it firmly. Where a row states a size, it is once, few, many or the class of an expanded clone; other rows omit it.

TRBV4-1	TRBD2	NA	TRBJ2-1	CASSHLGLAGGGDPQFF	TGCGCCAGCAGCCACCTAGGACTAGCGGGGGGGGGAGACCCTCAGTTCTTC
TRBV29-1	NA	NA	TRBJ1-2	CSGTRDTANYGYTF	TGCAGTGGGACACGGGACACAGCTAACTATGGCTACACCTTC
TRBV6-6	NA	NA	TRBJ1-1	CASRLGGPNTEAFF	TGTGCCAGCAGACTAGGGGGTCCGAACACTGAAGCTTTCTTT
TRBV5-1	NA	few	TRBJ2-7	CASSLNWQGYEQYF	TGCGCCAGCAGCTTGAACTGGCAGGGATACGAGCAGTACTTC
TRBV2	TRBD2	once	TRBJ2-3	CASSASGTYTDTQYF	TGTGCCAGCAGCGCTAGCGGGACCTACACAGATACGCAGTATTTT
TRBV7-2	TRBD1	NA	TRBJ1-6	CASSKDTGQGNSPLHF	TGTGCCAGCAGCAAAGACACGGGACAGGGGAATTCACCCCTCCACTTT
TRBV11-2	TRBD1	NA	TRBJ2-2	CASSPYTGQGTGELFF	TGTGCCAGCAGCCCCTACACGGGACAGGGGACCGGGGAGCTGTTTTTT
TRBV7-8	NA	once	TRBJ1-5	CASSLGQNQPQHF	TGTGCCAGCAGCCTCGGACAGAATCAGCCCCAGCATTTT
TRBV7-9	TRBD1	NA	TRBJ1-2	CASSPGQNYGYTF	TGTGCCAGCAGCCCGGGACAGAACTATGGCTACACCTTC
TRBV6-5	NA	NA	TRBJ1-5	CASSYSRRGNQPQHF	TGTGCCAGCAGTTACTCCCGTCGGGGCAATCAGCCCCAGCATTTT
TRBV4-3	NA	once	TRBJ1-1	CASSQDRAGWDTEAFF	TGCGCCAGCAGCCAAGATCGCGCAGGGTGGGACACTGAAGCTTTCTTT
TRBV7-2	TRBD1	once	TRBJ2-2	CASSLGDRGTNTGELFF	TGTGCCAGCAGCTTAGGGGACAGGGGTACGAACACCGGGGAGCTGTTTTTT
TRBV30	TRBD1	NA	TRBJ1-5	CAQSSTGSNQPQHF	TGTGCCCAGAGTTCGACAGGGTCAAATCAGCCCCAGCATTTT
TRBV19	TRBD1	NA	TRBJ2-3	CASSIRVARGQDTQYF	TGTGCCAGTAGTATAAGGGTGGCCAGGGGGCAAGATACGCAGTATTTT
TRBV6-1	TRBD1	NA	TRBJ1-4	CAVVSVGQGTKLFF	TGTGCCGTCGTATCCGTCGGACAGGGTACGAAACTGTTTTTT
TRBV9	TRBD2	NA	TRBJ2-1	CASSASSGYNEQFF	TGTGCCAGCAGCGCCTCTAGCGGTTACAATGAGCAGTTCTTC
TRBV5-1	NA	NA	TRBJ1-4	CASSLDGGRGEKLFF	TGCGCCAGCAGCTTGGACGGGGGTAGAGGTGAAAAACTGTTTTTT
TRBV4-3	NA	NA	TRBJ1-1	CASSLQGGTEAFF	TGCGCCAGCAGCCTACAGGGTGGCACTGAAGCTTTCTTT
TRBV10-2	NA	NA	TRBJ1-2	CASSESGRDAYGYTF	TGCGCCAGCAGTGAGTCGGGGAGGGACGCCTATGGCTACACCTTC
TRBV29-1	TRBD2	few	TRBJ2-5	CSVDGIAGAPGETQYF	TGCAGCGTTGATGGGATAGCGGGGGCCCCAGGGGAGACCCAGTACTTC
TRBV27	NA	NA	TRBJ1-1	CASSLSAYTEAFF	TGTGCCAGCAGTTTATCGGCTTACACTGAAGCTTTCTTT
TRBV6-5	NA	NA	TRBJ2-2	CASSYSDRRTGELFF	TGTGCCAGCAGTTACTCTGACAGGAGGACCGGGGAGCTGTTTTTT
TRBV25-1	NA	NA	TRBJ2-7	CASSRGNSYEQYF	TGTGCCAGCTCAAGGGGGAATTCCTACGAGCAGTACTTC
TRBV7-2	NA	NA	TRBJ2-3	CASSLGLGGDTQYF	TGTGCCAGCAGCTTAGGTCTCGGAGGGGATACGCAGTATTTT
TRBV30	NA	few	TRBJ1-5	CAWTLGRNPGVSNQPQHF	TGTGCCTGGACTCTCGGCCGAAATCCCGGGGTGAGCAATCAGCCCCAGCATTTT
TRBV6-5	TRBD1	NA	TRBJ1-2	CASREGQTYGYTF	TGTGCCAGCAGAGAGGGACAGACCTATGGCTACACCTTC
TRBV7-9	TRBD1	NA	TRBJ2-3	CASSITGTGNTDTQYF	TGTGCCAGCAGCATAACCGGGACAGGGAACACAGATACGCAGTATTTT
TRBV29-1	NA	NA	TRBJ1-1	CSETRYMNTEAFF	TGCAGCGAGACACGGTACATGAACACTGAAGCTTTCTTT
TRBV30	TRBD1	NA	TRBJ1-2	CAWSLWTGGAIGGYTF	TGTGCCTGGAGTCTTTGGACAGGGGGCGCCATCGGAGGCTACACCTTC
TRBV30	NA	NA	TRBJ1-6	CAWSVRGGQNSPLHF	TGTGCCTGGAGTGTACGGGGGGGTCAAAATTCACCCCTCCACTTT
TRBV12-1	NA	NA	TRBJ1-4	CASRASGSQNEKLFF	TGTGCCAGCAGGGCCTCGGGGAGTCAAAATGAAAAACTGTTTTTT
TRBV6-6	NA	NA	TRBJ1-2	CASSLGGQSGYGYTF	TGTGCCAGCAGTTTAGGGGGACAATCAGGCTATGGCTACACCTTC
TRBV5-1	NA	NA	TRBJ2-1	CATHPGDSRNEQFF	TGCGCCACCCACCCCGGGGATTCAAGAAATGAGCAGTTCTTC